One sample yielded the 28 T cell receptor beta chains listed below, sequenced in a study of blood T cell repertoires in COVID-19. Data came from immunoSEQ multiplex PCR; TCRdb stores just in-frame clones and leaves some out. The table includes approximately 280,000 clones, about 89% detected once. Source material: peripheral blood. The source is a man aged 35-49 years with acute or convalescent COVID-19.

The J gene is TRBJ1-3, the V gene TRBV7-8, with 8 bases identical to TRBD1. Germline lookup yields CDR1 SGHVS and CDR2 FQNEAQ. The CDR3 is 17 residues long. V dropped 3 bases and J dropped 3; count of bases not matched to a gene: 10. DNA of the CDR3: TGTGCCAGCAGCTTTGGAAACGACAGGGGAAGTGGAAACACCATATATTTT. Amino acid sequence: CASSFGNDRGSGNTIYF.

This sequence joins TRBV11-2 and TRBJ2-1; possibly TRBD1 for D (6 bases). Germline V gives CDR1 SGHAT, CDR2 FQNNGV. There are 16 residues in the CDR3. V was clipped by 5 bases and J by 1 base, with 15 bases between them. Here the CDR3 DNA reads TGTGCCAGCAGCCTGGACAGCCTGGCATCCTACAATGAGCAGTTCTTC. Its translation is CASSLDSLASYNEQFF.

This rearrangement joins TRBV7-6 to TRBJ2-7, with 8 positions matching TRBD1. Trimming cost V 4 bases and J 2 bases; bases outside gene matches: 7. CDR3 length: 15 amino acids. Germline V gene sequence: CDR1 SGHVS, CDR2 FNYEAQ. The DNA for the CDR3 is TGTGCCAGCAGCTCCCCCCGGGACAGGCCCTACGAGCAGTACTTC. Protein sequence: CASSSPRDRPYEQYF.

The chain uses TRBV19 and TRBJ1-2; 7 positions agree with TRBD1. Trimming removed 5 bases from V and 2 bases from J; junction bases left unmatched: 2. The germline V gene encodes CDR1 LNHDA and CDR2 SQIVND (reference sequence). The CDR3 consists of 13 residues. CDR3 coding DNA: TGTGCCAGTAGTCCACAGGGGAACTATGGCTACACCTTC. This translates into CASSPQGNYGYTF.

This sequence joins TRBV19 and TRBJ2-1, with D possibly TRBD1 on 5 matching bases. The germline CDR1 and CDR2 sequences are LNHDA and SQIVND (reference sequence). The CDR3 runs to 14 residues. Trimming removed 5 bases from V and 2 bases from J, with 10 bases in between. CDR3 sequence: CASSLTVTYNEQFF. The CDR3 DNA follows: TGTGCCAGTAGTTTGACAGTTACCTACAATGAGCAGTTCTTC.

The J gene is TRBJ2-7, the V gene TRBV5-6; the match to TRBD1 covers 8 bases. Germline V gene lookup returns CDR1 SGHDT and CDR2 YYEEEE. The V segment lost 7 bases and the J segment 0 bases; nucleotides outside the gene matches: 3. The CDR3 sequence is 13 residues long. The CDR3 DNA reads TGTGCCAGCGGACAGGGCCTCTCCTACGAGCAGTACTTC. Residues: CASGQGLSYEQYF.

CDR3 in amino acids: CASSLGQGQGRETNEKLFF. The CDR3 DNA sequence: TGTGCCAGCAGTTTAGGTCAGGGCCAAGGGCGGGAAACTAATGAAAAACTGTTTTTT. This rearrangement joins TRBV28 to TRBJ1-4, with D perhaps matching TRBD1 (5 bases). The CDR3 contains 19 residues. V dropped 2 bases and J dropped 1 base, with 20 bases sitting between them. Per germline, CDR1 MDHEN and CDR2 SYDVKM. The full variable domain, completed using reference TRBV28 and TRBJ1-4, is DVKVTQSSRYLVKRTGEKVFLECVQDMDHENMFWYRQDPGLGLRLIYFSYDVKMKEKGDIPEGYSVSREKKERFSLILESASTNQTSMYLCASSLGQGQGRETNEKLFFGSGTQLSVL.

CDR3 coding DNA: TGTGCCAGTACCATCAGGGGAAGCACTAGCACAGATACGCAGTATTTT. This encodes CASTIRGSTSTDTQYF. V is TRBV19 and J is TRBJ2-3; tentatively, D is TRBD1 (6 bases). The V and J ends lost 7 bases and 0 bases respectively, with 17 bases between them. This CDR3 comprises 16 residues. Germline V lookup: CDR1 LNHDA, CDR2 SQIVND (reference sequence). The variable domain in full, with the rest retrieved from reference TRBV19 and TRBJ2-3, is DGGITQSPKYLFRKEGQNVTLSCEQNLNHDAMYWYRQDPGQGLRLIYYSQIVNDFQKGDIAEGYSVSREKKESFPLTVTSAQKNPTAFYLCASTIRGSTSTDTQYFGPGTRLTVL.

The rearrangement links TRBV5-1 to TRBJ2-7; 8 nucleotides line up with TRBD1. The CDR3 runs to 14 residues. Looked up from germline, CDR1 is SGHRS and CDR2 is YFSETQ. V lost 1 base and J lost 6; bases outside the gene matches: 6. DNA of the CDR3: TGCGCCAGCAGCTTGATGGGACAGGCAATCGAGCAGTACTTC. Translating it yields CASSLMGQAIEQYF.

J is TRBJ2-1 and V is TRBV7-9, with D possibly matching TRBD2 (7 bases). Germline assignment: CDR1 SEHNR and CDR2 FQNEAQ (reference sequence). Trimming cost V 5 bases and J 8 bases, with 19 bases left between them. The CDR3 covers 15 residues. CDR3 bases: TGTGCCAGCAGCCGGGGGGCTAGCGGAGGGGATGAGCAGTTCTTC. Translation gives CASSRGASGGDEQFF.

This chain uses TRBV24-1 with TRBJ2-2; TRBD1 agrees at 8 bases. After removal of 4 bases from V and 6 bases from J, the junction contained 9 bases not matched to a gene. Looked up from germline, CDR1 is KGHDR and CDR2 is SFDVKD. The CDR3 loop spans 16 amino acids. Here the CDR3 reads CATSDLRTGRAGELFF. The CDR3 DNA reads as TGTGCCACCAGTGACCTTAGGACAGGGCGGGCCGGGGAGCTGTTTTTT.

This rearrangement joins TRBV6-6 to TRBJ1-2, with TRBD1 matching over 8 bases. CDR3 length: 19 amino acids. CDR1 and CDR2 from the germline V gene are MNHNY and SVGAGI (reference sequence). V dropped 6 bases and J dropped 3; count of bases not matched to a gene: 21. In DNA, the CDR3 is TGTGCCAGCAGACGACTCTCCGGGACAGGTTTTTATAGGGACTATGGCTACACCTTC. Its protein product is CASRRLSGTGFYRDYGYTF.

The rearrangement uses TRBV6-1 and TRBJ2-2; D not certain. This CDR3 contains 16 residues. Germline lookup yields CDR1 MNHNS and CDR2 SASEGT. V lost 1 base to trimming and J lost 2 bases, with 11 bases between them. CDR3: CASSEVSGENTGELFF. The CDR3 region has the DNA TGTGCCAGCAGTGAAGTGTCAGGTGAAAACACCGGGGAGCTGTTTTTT.

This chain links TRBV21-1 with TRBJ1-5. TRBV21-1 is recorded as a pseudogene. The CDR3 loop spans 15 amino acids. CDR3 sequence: CASSKAEVAFGPQHF. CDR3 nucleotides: TGTGCCAGCAGCAAAGCCGAGGTTGCGTTCGGGCCCCAGCATTTT.

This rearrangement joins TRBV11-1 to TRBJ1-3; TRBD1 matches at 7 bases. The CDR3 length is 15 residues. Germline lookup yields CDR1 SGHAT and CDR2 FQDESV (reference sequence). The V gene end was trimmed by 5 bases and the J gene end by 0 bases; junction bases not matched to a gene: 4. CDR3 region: CASSRDRVSGNTIYF. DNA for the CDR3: TGTGCCAGCAGCCGCGACAGGGTCTCTGGAAACACCATATATTTT.

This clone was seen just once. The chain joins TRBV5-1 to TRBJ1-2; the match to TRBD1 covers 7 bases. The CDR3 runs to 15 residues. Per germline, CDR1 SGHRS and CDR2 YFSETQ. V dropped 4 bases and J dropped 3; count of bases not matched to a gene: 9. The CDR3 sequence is CASSDSLQGYYGYTF. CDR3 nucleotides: TGCGCCAGCAGCGACAGTTTACAGGGGTACTATGGCTACACCTTC.

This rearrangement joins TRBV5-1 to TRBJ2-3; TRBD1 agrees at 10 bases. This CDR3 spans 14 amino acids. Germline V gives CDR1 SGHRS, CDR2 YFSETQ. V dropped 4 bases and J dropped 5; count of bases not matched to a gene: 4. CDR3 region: CASSPGTGEDTQYF. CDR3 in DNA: TGCGCCAGCAGCCCAGGGACAGGGGAAGATACGCAGTATTTT.

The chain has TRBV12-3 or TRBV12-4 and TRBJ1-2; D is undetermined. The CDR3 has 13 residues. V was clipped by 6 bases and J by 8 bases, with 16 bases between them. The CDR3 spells CASSIRSSKGYTF. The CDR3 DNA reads TGTGCCAGCAGCATAAGGAGTTCTAAGGGCTACACCTTC.

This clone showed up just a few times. CDR3 nucleotide sequence: TGTGCCAGCAGCTTAGACAGGGAGGGTCAGCCCCAGCATTTT. This translates into CASSLDREGQPQHF. The chain joins TRBV7-9 to TRBJ1-5, with D maybe TRBD1 (6 bases). V gave up 1 base and J gave up 6 bases, with 10 bases separating them. Germline V gene lookup returns CDR1 SEHNR and CDR2 FQNEAQ (reference sequence). The CDR3 covers 14 residues.

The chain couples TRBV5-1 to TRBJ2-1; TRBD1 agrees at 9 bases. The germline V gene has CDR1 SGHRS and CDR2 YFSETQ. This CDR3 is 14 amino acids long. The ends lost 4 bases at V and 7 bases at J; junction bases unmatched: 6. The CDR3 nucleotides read TGCGCCAGCAGCCCGGGACAGGGAGGTAATGAGCAGTTCTTC. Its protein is CASSPGQGGNEQFF.

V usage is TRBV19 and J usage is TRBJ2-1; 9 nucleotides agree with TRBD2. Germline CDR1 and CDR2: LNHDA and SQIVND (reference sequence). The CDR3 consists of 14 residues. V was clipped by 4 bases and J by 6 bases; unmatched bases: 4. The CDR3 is CASSKQRGVNEQFF. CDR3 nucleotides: TGTGCCAGTAGTAAACAGCGGGGGGTCAATGAGCAGTTCTTC.

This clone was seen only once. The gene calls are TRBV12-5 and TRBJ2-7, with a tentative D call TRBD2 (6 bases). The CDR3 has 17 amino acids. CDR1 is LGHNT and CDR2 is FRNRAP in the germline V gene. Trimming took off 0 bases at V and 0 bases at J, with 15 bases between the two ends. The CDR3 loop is CASGLVVGTYFSYEQYF. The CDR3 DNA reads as TGTGCTAGTGGTTTGGTAGTAGGGACTTACTTCTCCTACGAGCAGTACTTC.

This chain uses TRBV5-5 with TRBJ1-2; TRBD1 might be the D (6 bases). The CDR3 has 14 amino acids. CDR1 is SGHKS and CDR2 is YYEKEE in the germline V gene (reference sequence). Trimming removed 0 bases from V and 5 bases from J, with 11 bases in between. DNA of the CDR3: TGTGCCAGCAGCTTGGCAGGGGAACTATATGGCTACACCTTC. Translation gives CASSLAGELYGYTF.

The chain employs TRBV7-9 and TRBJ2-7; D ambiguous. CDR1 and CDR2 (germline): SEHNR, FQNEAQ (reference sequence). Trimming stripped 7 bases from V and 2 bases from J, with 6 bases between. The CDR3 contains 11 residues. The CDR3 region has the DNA TGTGCCAGCACCACGGCCTACGAGCAGTACTTC. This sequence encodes CASTTAYEQYF. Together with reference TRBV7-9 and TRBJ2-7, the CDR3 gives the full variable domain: DTGVSQNPRHKITKRGQNVTFRCDPISEHNRLYWYRQTLGQGPEFLTYFQNEAQLEKSRLLSDRFSAERPKGSFSTLEIQRTEQGDSAMYLCASTTAYEQYFGPGTRLTVT.

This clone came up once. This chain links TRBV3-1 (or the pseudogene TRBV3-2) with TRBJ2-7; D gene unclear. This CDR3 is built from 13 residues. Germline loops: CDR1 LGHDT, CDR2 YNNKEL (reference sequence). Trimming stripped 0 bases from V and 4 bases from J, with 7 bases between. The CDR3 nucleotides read TGTGCCAGCAGCCAAGATTTGGAGTACGAGCAGTACTTC. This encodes CASSQDLEYEQYF.

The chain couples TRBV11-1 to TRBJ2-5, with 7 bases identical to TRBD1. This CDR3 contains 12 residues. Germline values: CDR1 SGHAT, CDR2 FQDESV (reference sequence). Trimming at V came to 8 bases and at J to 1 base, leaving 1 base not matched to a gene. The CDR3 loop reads CASRQGQETQYF. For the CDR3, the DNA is TGTGCCAGCCGACAGGGCCAAGAGACCCAGTACTTC. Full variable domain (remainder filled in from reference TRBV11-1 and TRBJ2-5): EAEVAQSPRYKITEKSQAVAFWCDPISGHATLYWYRQILGQGPELLVQFQDESVVDDSQLPKDRFSAERLKGVDSTLKIQPAELGDSAMYLCASRQGQETQYFGPGTRLLVL.

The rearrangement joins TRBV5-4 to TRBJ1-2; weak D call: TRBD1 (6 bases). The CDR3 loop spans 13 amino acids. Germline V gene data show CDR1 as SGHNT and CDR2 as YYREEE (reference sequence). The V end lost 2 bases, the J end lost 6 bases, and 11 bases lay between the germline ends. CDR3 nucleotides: TGTGCCAGCAGCTTTATAGGGGGGGATGGCTACACCTTC. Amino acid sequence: CASSFIGGDGYTF.

Here the CDR3 reads CAISETDYNEQFF. CDR3 DNA sequence: TGTGCCATCAGTGAGACAGATTACAATGAGCAGTTCTTC. The rearrangement uses TRBV10-3 and TRBJ2-1, with D unclear. This CDR3 has 13 amino acids. V lost 2 bases to trimming and J lost 4 bases, with 6 bases between them. From germline, CDR1 is ENHRY and CDR2 SYGVKD.